This T cell receptor beta chain was sequenced during a study of blood T cell repertoires in COVID-19. Study-level information: Samples of COVID-19 (acute and convalescent) were obtained from the United States, Italy and Spain. The cDNA or gDNA used as material had been derived from T cells, B-cell-depleted T cells, or PBMCs.

As processed by the authors: Cell counts per sample came from amplifying reference gene primers. Generated by immunoSEQ multiplex PCR, the TCRdb table keeps only in-frame clones and is missing some. V and J calls and clone size are those listed in that table; D and trimming were worked out from the DNA. The sample gives over 50,000 clones, 85% of which show up once; roughly a tenth is in the top ten. The germline V gene has CDR1 MDHEN and CDR2 SYDVKM. The CDR3 loop spans 14 amino acids. The germline V and J ends were trimmed by 2 bases and 7 bases, with 15 bases remaining between them. Sequencing input: peripheral blood. The chain combines TRBV28 with TRBJ2-7; D is ambiguous. This clonotype was sampled from a human donor in a cohort sampled during active COVID-19. The CDR3 region has the DNA TGTGCCAGCAGTTTAGGCGGCCGCCCCTTGGAGCAGTACTTC. Protein: CASSLGGRPLEQYF.